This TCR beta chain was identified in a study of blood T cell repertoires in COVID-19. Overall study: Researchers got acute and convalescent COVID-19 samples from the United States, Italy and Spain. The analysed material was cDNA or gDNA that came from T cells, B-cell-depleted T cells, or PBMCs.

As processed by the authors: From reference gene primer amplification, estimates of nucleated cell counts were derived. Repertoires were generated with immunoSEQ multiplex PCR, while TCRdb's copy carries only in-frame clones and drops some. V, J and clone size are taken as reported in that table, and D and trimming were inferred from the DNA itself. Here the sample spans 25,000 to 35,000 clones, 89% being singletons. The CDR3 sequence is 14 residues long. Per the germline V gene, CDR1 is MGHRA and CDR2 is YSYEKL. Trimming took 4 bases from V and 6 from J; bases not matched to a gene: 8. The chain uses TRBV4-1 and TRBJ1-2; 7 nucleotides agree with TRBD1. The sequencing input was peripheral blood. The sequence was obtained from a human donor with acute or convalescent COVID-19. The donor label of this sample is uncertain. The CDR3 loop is CASSPTGKFNGYTF. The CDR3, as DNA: TGCGCCAGCAGCCCGACAGGGAAATTTAATGGCTACACCTTC.